This is a list of T cell receptor beta chains from one sample in a study of T cell repertoires in cytomegalovirus infection. A single record per CDR3 protein comes from TCRdb applying MiXCR to the reads. The table has some 440,000 distinct CDR3 sequences, about a third seen once. Sequenced input: PBMCs. The source of these receptors is a human donor in good health (CMV status not recorded). Some clones in this sample may be carry-over from other donors' samples. Both conserved end residues are part of each CDR3. A row's size may be missing; if present it is once, few, many or a size class.

V gene: TRBV12-3/TRBV12-4; clone size: many; CDR3 length: 16; J gene: TRBJ1-2; CDR3 protein: CASSPTTRQDLSGYTF
V gene: TRBV6-1; clone size: few; CDR3 length: 14; J gene: TRBJ1-2; CDR3 protein: CAVPGTAIFGGYTF
V gene: TRBV12-3/TRBV12-4; clone size: many; CDR3 length: 14; J gene: TRBJ2-5; CDR3 protein: CASSTRGVRETQYF
V gene: TRBV5-4; clone size: few; CDR3 length: 13; J gene: TRBJ2-1; CDR3 protein: CASSLTPYNEQFF
V gene: TRBV7-9; clone size: NA; CDR3 length: 15; J gene: TRBJ2-1; CDR3 protein: CASSAPQGGHDEQFF
V gene: TRBV15; clone size: NA; CDR3 length: 16; J gene: TRBJ2-1; CDR3 protein: CATQPDSTPPYNEQFF
V gene: TRBV28; clone size: few; CDR3 length: 16; J gene: TRBJ1-4; CDR3 protein: CASSKHRGATNEKLFF
V gene: TRBV12-3/TRBV12-4; clone size: few; CDR3 length: 14; J gene: TRBJ2-6; CDR3 protein: CASSLTRGANVLTF
V gene: TRBV19; clone size: NA; CDR3 length: 13; J gene: TRBJ2-7; CDR3 protein: CASSMGPGNEQYF
V gene: TRBV5-1; clone size: few; CDR3 length: 17; J gene: TRBJ2-1; CDR3 protein: CASSLTGGGRNYNEQFF
V gene: TRBV12-3/TRBV12-4; clone size: NA; CDR3 length: 12; J gene: TRBJ1-2; CDR3 protein: CASSPGRYGYTF
V gene: TRBV4-1; clone size: few; CDR3 length: 14; J gene: TRBJ2-5; CDR3 protein: CASSQLIGVYKRVF
V gene: TRBV11-3; clone size: few; CDR3 length: 9; J gene: TRBJ1-1; CDR3 protein: CASDTEAFF
V gene: TRBV6-5; clone size: many; CDR3 length: 15; J gene: TRBJ1-1; CDR3 protein: CASSYFRGQNTEAFF
V gene: TRBV2; clone size: NA; CDR3 length: 15; J gene: TRBJ2-1; CDR3 protein: CASSDPAGTYNEQFF
V gene: TRBV7-9; clone size: NA; CDR3 length: 14; J gene: TRBJ1-1; CDR3 protein: CAISLAHPNTEAFF
V gene: TRBV6-5; clone size: NA; CDR3 length: 13; J gene: TRBJ2-7; CDR3 protein: CASSYSAGKRRTF
V gene: TRBV7-6; clone size: many; CDR3 length: 15; J gene: TRBJ2-3; CDR3 protein: CASSPRTSGADTQYF
V gene: TRBV9; clone size: NA; CDR3 length: 14; J gene: TRBJ2-7; CDR3 protein: CASSVDDRGYEQYF
V gene: TRBV7-2; clone size: few; CDR3 length: 15; J gene: TRBJ1-2; CDR3 protein: CASSINRGGDYGYTF
V gene: TRBV27; clone size: once; CDR3 length: 15; J gene: TRBJ1-4; CDR3 protein: CASRSRVAGNEKLFF
V gene: TRBV7-2; clone size: many; CDR3 length: 14; J gene: TRBJ2-1; CDR3 protein: CASSLILAGNEQFF
V gene: TRBV6-8; clone size: once; CDR3 length: 13; J gene: TRBJ1-4; CDR3 protein: CATTTVSNEQLFF
V gene: TRBV9; clone size: NA; CDR3 length: 14; J gene: TRBJ1-1; CDR3 protein: CASSVGGADTEAFF